This TCR beta chain was identified during a study of blood T cell repertoires in COVID-19. Using immunoSEQ multiplex PCR, the repertoire was profiled, and TCRdb retains in-frame clones only, with some absent. Among 70,000 or so clones listed, over 80% were seen once. Germline V gene data show CDR1 as SGHKS and CDR2 as YYEKEE (reference sequence). The CDR3 has 15 amino acids. V dropped 4 bases and J dropped 1 base, with 12 bases sitting between them. Material for sequencing was peripheral blood. This TCR was sampled from a man aged 50 to 60 with COVID-19, enrolled during active disease. V usage is TRBV5-5 and J usage is TRBJ2-4; D gene uncertain. The CDR3 nucleotides read TGTGCCAGCAGCGAGGTGCGGCTGGCCAAAAACATTCAGTACTTC. Amino acid sequence: CASSEVRLAKNIQYF.